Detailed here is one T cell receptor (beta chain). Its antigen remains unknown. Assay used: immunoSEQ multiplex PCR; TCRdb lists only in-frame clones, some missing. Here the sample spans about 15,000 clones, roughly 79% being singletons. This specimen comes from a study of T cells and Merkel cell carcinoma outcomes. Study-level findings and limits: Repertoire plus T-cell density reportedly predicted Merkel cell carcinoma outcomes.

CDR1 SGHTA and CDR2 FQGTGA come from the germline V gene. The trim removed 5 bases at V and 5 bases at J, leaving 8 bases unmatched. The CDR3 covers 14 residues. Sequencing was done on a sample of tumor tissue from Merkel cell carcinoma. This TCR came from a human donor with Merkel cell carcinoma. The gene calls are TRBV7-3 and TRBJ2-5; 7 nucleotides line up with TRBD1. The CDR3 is CASSPQGGLETQYF. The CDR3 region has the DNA TGTGCCAGCAGCCCCCAAGGGGGCTTGGAGACCCAGTACTTC.